These T cell receptor beta chains were read from a single sample in a study of T cells after posttransplantation cyclophosphamide. Method: immunoSEQ multiplex PCR; TCRdb's copy keeps in-frame clones and lacks some. Altogether about 47,000 clones are present, almost 95% being singletons, with the ten largest covering approximately 3.1%. Sequences were obtained from PBMCs. The origin of the receptors is a woman aged 45-60 years in good health and a related stem cell transplant donor. Both conserved end residues are part of each CDR3. A D gene is named only where the DNA matches it firmly. For some rows the clone size is stated as once, few or many, or as a class when expanded; others skip it.

CDR3 length | D gene | J gene | clone size | V gene | CDR3 DNA | CDR3 protein
15 | TRBD1 | TRBJ2-7 | . | TRBV11-2 | TGTGCCAGCATCCCCGGGACAGGGGAGCCCTACGAGCAGTACTTC | CASIPGTGEPYEQYF
21 | TRBD1 | TRBJ2-7 | . | TRBV5-1 | TGCGCCAGCAGCTCGAAGATAGGGACAGGCGTTGGGACCCCGGACTCCTACGAGCAGTACTTC | CASSSKIGTGVGTPDSYEQYF
13 | TRBD1 | TRBJ2-7 | once | TRBV30 | TGTGCCTTCCAAGGGACAGGGGGCCGAGAGCAGTACTTC | CAFQGTGGREQYF
14 | . | TRBJ2-7 | few | TRBV7-6 | TGTGCCAGCAGCCCGGTGGGGGGGGCAGGAGAGCAGTACTTC | CASSPVGGAGEQYF
16 | TRBD2 | TRBJ2-3 | . | TRBV15 | TGTGCCACCAGCAGGACGTTAGCGGGGGAATCAGATACGCAGTATTTT | CATSRTLAGESDTQYF
11 | . | TRBJ2-7 | . | TRBV7-2 | TGTGCCAGCAGCTACACGTACGAGCAGTACTTC | CASSYTYEQYF
16 | TRBD2 | TRBJ2-1 | . | TRBV5-5 | TGTGCCAGCCGGCGGACTAGCGGGGGGGCGGGGAATGAGCAGTTCTTC | CASRRTSGGAGNEQFF
12 | . | TRBJ2-5 | once | TRBV5-1 | TGCGCCAGCAGCGAACAGCAAGAGACCCAGTACTTC | CASSEQQETQYF
14 | . | TRBJ1-5 | . | TRBV6-1 | TGTGCCAGCAGTGTGAGGAGTAGCAATCAGCCCCAGCATTTT | CASSVRSSNQPQHF
18 | . | TRBJ2-7 | . | TRBV21-1 | TGTGCCAGCAGCCTTGGGAGGGAAGGGGGACGGTGGTTCTACGAGCAGTACTTC | CASSLGREGGRWFYEQYF
15 | TRBD1 | TRBJ2-6 | few | TRBV6-5 | TGTGCCAGCGGGACAGCCCCCTCTGGGGCCAACGTCCTGACTTTC | CASGTAPSGANVLTF
15 | . | TRBJ1-5 | . | TRBV7-9 | TGTGCCAGCAGCCCCGGGGGGGTGATCAATCAGCCCCAGCATTTT | CASSPGGVINQPQHF
17 | . | TRBJ1-2 | . | TRBV4-1 | TGCGCCAGCAGCCAGAAACATATAGGCAGGATTAACTATGGCTACACCTTC | CASSQKHIGRINYGYTF
16 | TRBD2 | TRBJ2-5 | . | TRBV7-6 | TGTGCCAGCAGCTTACCGGCTAGCGGGAGTGACGAGACCCAGTACTTC | CASSLPASGSDETQYF
13 | . | TRBJ2-1 | once | TRBV19 | TGTGCCAGTAATGTAGACCAGAACAATGAGCAGTTCTTC | CASNVDQNNEQFF
13 | . | TRBJ1-1 | . | TRBV13 | TGTGCCAGCAGCTCAGGGGTCGGCACTGAAGCTTTCTTT | CASSSGVGTEAFF
15 | TRBD2 | TRBJ2-7 | . | TRBV5-1 | TGCGCCAGCAGCTTGAAAAGGCTAGCGGACTACGAGCAGTACTTC | CASSLKRLADYEQYF
16 | TRBD2 | TRBJ2-3 | . | TRBV5-1 | TGCGCCAGCAGCGGAAGGACTAGCGGGGTCACAGATACGCAGTATTTT | CASSGRTSGVTDTQYF
14 | . | TRBJ2-5 | . | TRBV5-1 | TGCGCCAGCAGCACAGGGGGGGGGCAAGAGACCCAGTACTTC | CASSTGGGQETQYF
14 | . | TRBJ1-3 | . | TRBV9 | TGTGCCAGCAGCGTAGGTGGGACTAGAAACACCATATATTTT | CASSVGGTRNTIYF
14 | . | TRBJ1-1 | once | TRBV28 | TGTGCCAGCAGTTTAACCCGGGTGGGCACTGAAGCTTTCTTT | CASSLTRVGTEAFF
13 | . | TRBJ1-1 | . | TRBV27 | TGTGCCAGCAGGGGCAGCCGTGAGACTGAAGCTTTCTTT | CASRGSRETEAFF
19 | TRBD1 | TRBJ2-2 | . | TRBV5-4 | TGTGCCAGCAGCCCCCGACAGGGGCCAAAAGGAGGGAACACCGGGGAGCTGTTTTTT | CASSPRQGPKGGNTGELFF
17 | TRBD2 | TRBJ2-1 | . | TRBV6-1 | TGTGCCAGCAGTGAAAGAGTGGTACTAGCGGACTACAATGAGCAGTTCTTC | CASSERVVLADYNEQFF
16 | . | TRBJ2-5 | . | TRBV14 | TGTGCCAGCAGCCAAGGATATTTGACAGCTGAAGAGACCCAGTACTTC | CASSQGYLTAEETQYF